These 27 T cell receptor beta chains were sequenced from one sample in a study of blood T cell repertoires in COVID-19. Libraries were prepared by immunoSEQ multiplex PCR; TCRdb keeps only in-frame clonotypes and omits some of them. The sample gives a few hundred thousand clones, over 65% of which show up once; about 4.6% is in the top ten. Sequencing was carried out using peripheral blood. All receptors derive from a man aged 55 to 69 who had recovered from COVID-19.

The CDR3 DNA sequence: TGTGCCAGCTCACCACGGTGGACTAGCGGCAGCACAGATACGCAGTATTTT. It specifies CASSPRWTSGSTDTQYF. The chain combines TRBV18 with TRBJ2-3; 10 nucleotides align to TRBD2. This CDR3 is built from 17 residues. CDR1 KGHSH and CDR2 LQKENI come from the germline V gene. V lost 1 base, J lost 0 bases, and 4 bases stayed unmatched.

In this sample, this clone turned up once. This rearrangement joins TRBV19 to TRBJ1-2; no reliable D call. The CDR3 runs to 11 residues. CDR1 and CDR2 (germline): LNHDA, SQIVND (reference sequence). The germline V and J ends were trimmed by 3 bases and 8 bases, with 7 bases remaining between them. The CDR3 region is CASSIGGGYTF. The CDR3 region has the DNA TGTGCCAGTAGTATTGGCGGGGGCTACACCTTC.

The rearrangement uses TRBV7-3 and TRBJ2-6; tentative D call: TRBD2 (6 bases). This CDR3 has 16 amino acids. Germline V gives CDR1 SGHTA, CDR2 FQGTGA. Trimming left V 4 bases short and J 1 base short, with 11 bases between. The CDR3 loop reads CASSYGGASGANVLTF. CDR3 in DNA: TGTGCCAGCAGCTACGGAGGGGCTTCTGGGGCCAACGTCCTGACTTTC.

J is TRBJ2-3 and V is TRBV7-2, with D possibly being TRBD2 (6 bases). CDR3 length: 16 residues. V lost 1 base to trimming and J lost 0 bases, with 11 bases between them. Germline V lookup: CDR1 SGHTA, CDR2 FQGNSA. The CDR3 is CASSLGLAGSTDTQYF. The CDR3 coding sequence is TGTGCCAGCAGCTTAGGGCTGGCGGGGAGCACAGATACGCAGTATTTT.

The CDR3 region has the DNA TGCGCCAGCAGCCAAGAAGCCAGGGGGCTCTACGAGCAGTACTTC. It codes for CASSQEARGLYEQYF. The V and J genes are TRBV4-1 and TRBJ2-7; 8 bases are a match to TRBD1. Trimming removed 0 bases from V and 3 bases from J; junction bases left unmatched: 4. The germline CDR1 and CDR2 sequences are MGHRA and YSYEKL. The CDR3 totals 15 residues.

This sequence joins TRBV7-8 and TRBJ1-2; 7 bases line up with TRBD1. CDR1 is SGHVS and CDR2 is FQNEAQ in the germline V gene. V lost 5 bases, J lost 3 bases, and 12 bases stayed unmatched. The CDR3 is made up of 16 amino acids. CDR3 sequence (DNA): TGTGCCAGCAGCGATCGCCGTTTAGGGGGCTACTATGGCTACACCTTC. Translation gives CASSDRRLGGYYGYTF. Full variable domain (missing parts from reference TRBV7-8 and TRBJ1-2): GAGVSQSPRYKVAKRGQDVALRCDPISGHVSLFWYQQALGQGPEFLTYFQNEAQLDKSGLPSDRFFAERPEGSVSTLKIQRTQQEDSAVYLCASSDRRLGGYYGYTFGSGTRLTVV.

A single count supports this clone. The V and J genes are TRBV13 and TRBJ1-5; D gene unclear. The germline gives CDR1 PRHDT, CDR2 FYEKMQ (reference sequence). The V gene lost 5 bases and the J gene lost 0 bases, with 17 bases spanning the gap. CDR3 size: 17 residues. In DNA, the CDR3 is TGTGCCAGCAGCGCGCCGTACACGGAGAATAGCAATCAGCCCCAGCATTTT. Translating it yields CASSAPYTENSNQPQHF.

The chain joins TRBV19 to TRBJ2-7; D is unclear. V lost 2 bases and J 7 bases, leaving 12 bases between the germline ends. CDR1 is LNHDA, CDR2 SQIVND, per germline (reference sequence). This CDR3 is built from 13 residues. CDR3 coding DNA: TGTGCCAGTAGTATAAACCTACAGACAGAGCAGTACTTC. Amino acid sequence: CASSINLQTEQYF.

V gene TRBV18 combines with J gene TRBJ2-7, with TRBD2 matching over 7 bases. The CDR3 totals 17 residues. Germline CDR1 reads KGHSH; CDR2 reads LQKENI. The V gene end was trimmed by 1 base and the J gene end by 3 bases; junction bases not matched to a gene: 12. DNA for the CDR3: TGTGCCAGCTCACCACTGGGGAGCGGGGTAGGGATCTACGAGCAGTACTTC. This codes for CASSPLGSGVGIYEQYF.

This rearrangement joins TRBV5-1 to TRBJ2-2, with a tentative D call TRBD2 (6 bases). The germline V and J ends were trimmed by 7 bases and 4 bases, with 11 bases remaining between them. CDR1 and CDR2 (germline): SGHRS, YFSETQ. The CDR3 is 13 amino acids. The CDR3 loop reads CASGGAGTGELFF. The CDR3, as DNA: TGCGCCAGCGGTGGAGCGGGCACCGGGGAGCTGTTTTTT.

The gene calls are TRBV6-1 and TRBJ1-2; 8 bases fit TRBD1. Unmatched junction bases numbered 2, after V lost 2 bases and J lost 0 bases. Germline CDR1 MNHNS, CDR2 SASEGT. The CDR3 extends over 15 amino acids. The CDR3 region has the DNA TGTGCCAGCAGTGAACAGGGGGCAACTAACTATGGCTACACCTTC. This codes for CASSEQGATNYGYTF.

The rearrangement joins TRBV19 to TRBJ1-5, with 12 bases fitting TRBD1. J was trimmed by 2 bases and V by 8 bases; bases with no gene match: 7. The CDR3 consists of 16 residues. CDR1 and CDR2 from the germline V gene are LNHDA and SQIVND (reference sequence). CDR3: CASAVGTGGGNQPQHF. The CDR3 DNA reads TGTGCCAGTGCTGTAGGGACAGGGGGCGGCAATCAGCCCCAGCATTTT.

This chain links TRBV24-1 with TRBJ2-7; TRBD1 agrees at 9 bases. The ends lost 3 bases at V and 3 bases at J; junction bases unmatched: 5. Germline lookup yields CDR1 KGHDR and CDR2 SFDVKD. There are 15 residues in the CDR3. CDR3 in amino acids: CATSDPGQGHYEQYF. The CDR3 nucleotides read TGTGCCACCAGTGATCCGGGACAGGGCCACTACGAGCAGTACTTC.

V and J are TRBV30 and TRBJ1-2; D uncertain. The V gene lost 0 bases and the J gene lost 2 bases, with 4 bases spanning the gap. This CDR3 has 12 amino acids. Germline CDR1 reads GTSNPN; CDR2 reads SVGIG (reference sequence). CDR3 coding DNA: TGTGCCTGGAGTGTAGAGAACTATGGCTACACCTTC. This translates into CAWSVENYGYTF.

The chain carries TRBV2 and TRBJ1-6, with D possibly TRBD1 on 5 matching bases. Trimming took off 7 bases at V and 13 bases at J, with 11 bases between the two ends. Germline V lookup: CDR1 SNHLY, CDR2 FYNNEI. The CDR3 length is 11 residues. For the CDR3, the DNA is TGTGCCAGCAAGGGCCGGGGGCCCCTCCACTTT. Its translation is CASKGRGPLHF. Complete variable domain (other parts from reference TRBV2 and TRBJ1-6): EPEVTQTPSHQVTQMGQEVILRCVPISNHLYFYWYRQILGQKVEFLVSFYNNEISEKSEIFDDQFSVERPDGSNFTLKIRSTKLEDSAMYFCASKGRGPLHFGNGTRLTVT.

CDR3 nucleotides: TGTGCCAGCAGTCCGGAGGGAGCTGAGCAGTTCTTC. Protein product: CASSPEGAEQFF. The chain carries TRBV6-5 and TRBJ2-1; D is perhaps TRBD2 (6 bases). This CDR3 region has 12 residues. Trimming removed 5 bases from V and 9 bases from J, with 11 bases in between. Per the germline V gene, CDR1 is MNHEY and CDR2 is SVGAGI.

The rearrangement joins TRBV7-3 to TRBJ2-7; 7 bases match TRBD1. V lost 5 bases and J lost 6; bases outside the gene matches: 7. Germline loops: CDR1 SGHTA, CDR2 FQGTGA. This CDR3 spans 13 amino acids. In DNA form, the CDR3 reads TGTGCCAGCAGCCGAACAGGGGCCCTCGAGCAGTACTTC. Its protein product is CASSRTGALEQYF.

V is TRBV28 and J is TRBJ2-7; TRBD1 matches at 10 bases. The junction had 11 bases not matched to a gene; V was cut back by 8 bases and J by 7 bases. The CDR3 runs 14 residues. CDR1 is MDHEN and CDR2 is SYDVKM in the germline V gene. CDR3 protein: CASESGTGALEQYF. CDR3 coding DNA: TGTGCCAGCGAGAGCGGGACAGGGGCTTTAGAGCAGTACTTC.

A remark on this clone: Additional DNA sequences in this sample encode the identical CDR3. The CDR3, as DNA: TGCAGCGTTGAAAGACAGCTGAACACTGAAGCTTTCTTT. It specifies CSVERQLNTEAFF. V is TRBV29-1 and J is TRBJ1-1; D is possibly TRBD1 (5 bases). The germline V and J ends were trimmed by 2 bases and 0 bases, with 7 bases remaining between them. The CDR3 extends over 13 amino acids. Germline V CDR1 and CDR2: SQVTM, ANQGSEA. The full variable domain, rest sourced from reference TRBV29-1 and TRBJ1-1, is SAVISQKPSRDICQRGTSLTIQCQVDSQVTMMFWYRQQPGQSLTLIATANQGSEATYESGFVIDKFPISRPNLTFSTLTVSNMSPEDSSIYLCSVERQLNTEAFFGQGTRLTVV.

V and J are TRBV18 and TRBJ2-1; tentative D call: TRBD2 (5 bases). From germline, CDR1 is KGHSH and CDR2 LQKENI. Trimming took off 1 base at V and 6 bases at J, with 7 bases between the two ends. This CDR3 has 13 residues. The chain's CDR3 is CASSPRAGNEQFF. CDR3 nucleotides: TGTGCCAGCTCACCACGGGCGGGCAATGAGCAGTTCTTC.

The rearrangement uses TRBV4-1 and TRBJ1-1, with 7 positions matching TRBD1. The length of the CDR3 is 16 residues. The V and J ends lost 1 base and 5 bases, in that order; junction bases with no gene match: 10. CDR1 is MGHRA, CDR2 YSYEKL, per germline. This CDR3 is CASSQVSAGGNTEAFF. The CDR3 DNA is TGCGCCAGCAGCCAAGTGTCCGCAGGGGGAAATACTGAAGCTTTCTTT.

This sequence joins TRBV7-8 and TRBJ2-3, with 8 positions matching TRBD2. The germline CDR1 and CDR2 sequences are SGHVS and FQNEAQ. CDR3 length equals 16 residues. J was trimmed by 2 bases and V by 2 bases; bases with no gene match: 6. The CDR3 spells CASSLISGGATDTQYF. For the CDR3, the DNA is TGTGCCAGCAGCTTAATTTCCGGGGGGGCCACAGATACGCAGTATTTT.

The chain uses TRBV6-5 and TRBJ2-1, with 7 positions matching TRBD2. This CDR3 spans 15 amino acids. Germline assignment: CDR1 MNHEY and CDR2 SVGAGI. V trimming: 2 bases; J trimming: 0 bases; junction bases outside the gene matches: 1. Written as DNA, the CDR3 is TGTGCCAGCAGTTACACTAGCGCCTCCTACAATGAGCAGTTCTTC. It specifies CASSYTSASYNEQFF.

The chain has TRBV5-4 and TRBJ2-7; D is ambiguous. Per germline, CDR1 SGHNT and CDR2 YYREEE (reference sequence). There are 13 residues in the CDR3. V was trimmed by 4 bases and J by 3 bases, leaving 11 bases between them. The CDR3 sequence: CASSLGSDYEQYF. DNA for the CDR3: TGTGCCAGCAGCCTCGGGTCAGACTACGAGCAGTACTTC.

The V gene is TRBV3-1 (or the pseudogene TRBV3-2), the J gene TRBJ1-6; D is unclear. CDR1 is LGHDT, CDR2 YNNKEL, per germline (reference sequence). Deletions cut 1 base from V and 5 bases from J, with 15 bases between. The CDR3 is 17 residues long. CDR3 bases: TGTGCCAGCAGCCAAGGCATGAATTCGGGGAATAATTCACCCCTCCACTTT. It is translated as CASSQGMNSGNNSPLHF.

This clone has a count of ten or more. The identical CDR3 is also encoded by other nucleotide sequences in the sample. The CDR3 sequence: CASSLAGTGGTEAFF. The CDR3 DNA reads as TGCGCCAGCAGCTTGGCGGGGACAGGGGGCACTGAAGCTTTCTTT. The chain links TRBV5-1 to TRBJ1-1; 11 bases map to TRBD1. The CDR3 is 15 residues long. Germline V gene sequence: CDR1 SGHRS, CDR2 YFSETQ. V was clipped by 0 bases and J by 4 bases; unmatched bases: 2.

The chain carries TRBV19 and TRBJ1-4; 8 bases line up with TRBD1. There are 17 residues in the CDR3. V trimming: 2 bases; J trimming: 5 bases; junction bases outside the gene matches: 10. CDR1 LNHDA and CDR2 SQIVND come from the germline V gene (reference sequence). CDR3 loop: CASSIWQGAPGNEKLFF. The DNA for the CDR3 is TGTGCCAGTAGTATATGGCAGGGGGCGCCGGGGAATGAAAAACTGTTTTTT. Full variable domain (missing parts from reference TRBV19 and TRBJ1-4): DGGITQSPKYLFRKEGQNVTLSCEQNLNHDAMYWYRQDPGQGLRLIYYSQIVNDFQKGDIAEGYSVSREKKESFPLTVTSAQKNPTAFYLCASSIWQGAPGNEKLFFGSGTQLSVL.